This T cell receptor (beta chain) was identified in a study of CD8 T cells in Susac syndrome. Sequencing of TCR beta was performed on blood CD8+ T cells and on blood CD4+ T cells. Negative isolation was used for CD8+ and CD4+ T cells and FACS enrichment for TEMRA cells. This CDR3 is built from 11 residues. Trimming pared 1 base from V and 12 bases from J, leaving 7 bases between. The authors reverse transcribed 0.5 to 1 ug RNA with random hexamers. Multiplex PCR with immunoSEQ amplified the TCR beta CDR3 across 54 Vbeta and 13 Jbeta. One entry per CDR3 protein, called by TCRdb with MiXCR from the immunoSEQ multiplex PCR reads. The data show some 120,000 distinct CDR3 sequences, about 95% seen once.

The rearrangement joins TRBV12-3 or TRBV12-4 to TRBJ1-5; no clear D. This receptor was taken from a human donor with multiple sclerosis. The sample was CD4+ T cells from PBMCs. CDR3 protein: CASSLDWLQHF. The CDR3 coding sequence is TGTGCCAGCAGTTTAGACTGGCTCCAGCATTTT.